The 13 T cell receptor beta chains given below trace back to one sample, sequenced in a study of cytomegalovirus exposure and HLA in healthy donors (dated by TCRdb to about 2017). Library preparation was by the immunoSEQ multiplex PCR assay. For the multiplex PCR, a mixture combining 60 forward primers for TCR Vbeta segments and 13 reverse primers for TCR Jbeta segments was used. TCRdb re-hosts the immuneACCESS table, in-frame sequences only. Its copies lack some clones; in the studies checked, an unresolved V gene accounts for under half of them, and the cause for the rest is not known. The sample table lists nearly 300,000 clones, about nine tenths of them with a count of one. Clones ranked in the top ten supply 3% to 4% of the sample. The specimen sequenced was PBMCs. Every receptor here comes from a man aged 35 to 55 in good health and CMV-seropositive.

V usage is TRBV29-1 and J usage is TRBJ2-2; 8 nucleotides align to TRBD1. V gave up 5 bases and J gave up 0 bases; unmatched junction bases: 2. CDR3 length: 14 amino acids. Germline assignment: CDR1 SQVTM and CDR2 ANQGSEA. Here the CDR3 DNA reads TGCAGCGTTAAGACAGGGGCGAACACCGGGGAGCTGTTTTTT. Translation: CSVKTGANTGELFF.

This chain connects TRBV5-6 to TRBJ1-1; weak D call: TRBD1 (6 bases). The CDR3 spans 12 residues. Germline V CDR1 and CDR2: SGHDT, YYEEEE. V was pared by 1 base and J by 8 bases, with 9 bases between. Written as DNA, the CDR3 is TGTGCCAGCAGCTTGCGTGACAGGGAAGCTTTCTTT. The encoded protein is CASSLRDREAFF.

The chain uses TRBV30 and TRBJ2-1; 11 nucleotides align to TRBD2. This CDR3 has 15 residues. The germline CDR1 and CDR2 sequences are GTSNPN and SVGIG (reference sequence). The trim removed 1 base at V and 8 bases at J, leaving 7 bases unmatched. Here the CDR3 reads CAWSGTSGSMYEQFF. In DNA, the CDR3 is TGTGCCTGGAGTGGAACTAGCGGGAGTATGTATGAGCAGTTCTTC. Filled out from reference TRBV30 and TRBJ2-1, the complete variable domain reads SQTIHQWPATLVQPVGSPLSLECTVEGTSNPNLYWYRQAAGRGLQLLFYSVGIGQISSEVPQNLSASRPQDRQFILSSKKLLLSDSGFYLCAWSGTSGSMYEQFFGPGTRLTVL.

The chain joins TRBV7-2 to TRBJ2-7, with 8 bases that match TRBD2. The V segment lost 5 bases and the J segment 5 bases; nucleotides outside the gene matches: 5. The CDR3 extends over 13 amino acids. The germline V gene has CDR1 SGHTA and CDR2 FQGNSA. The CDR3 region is CASSQTSAHEQYF. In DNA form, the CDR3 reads TGTGCCAGCAGCCAGACTAGCGCCCACGAGCAGTACTTC.

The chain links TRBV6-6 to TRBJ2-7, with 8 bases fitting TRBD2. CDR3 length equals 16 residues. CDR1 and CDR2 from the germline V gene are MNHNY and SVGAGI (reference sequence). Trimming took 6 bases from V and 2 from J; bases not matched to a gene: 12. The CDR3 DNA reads TGTGCCAGCAGCCTTCTCGGAGCGGGAGCCACCTACGAGCAGTACTTC. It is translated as CASSLLGAGATYEQYF.

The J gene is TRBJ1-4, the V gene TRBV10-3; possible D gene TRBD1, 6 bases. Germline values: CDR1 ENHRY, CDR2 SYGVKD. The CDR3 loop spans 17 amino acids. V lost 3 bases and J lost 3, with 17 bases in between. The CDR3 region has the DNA TGTGCCATCAGTGATAAAGGGCAGGGGTTGGCTAATGAAAAACTGTTTTTT. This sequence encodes CAISDKGQGLANEKLFF.

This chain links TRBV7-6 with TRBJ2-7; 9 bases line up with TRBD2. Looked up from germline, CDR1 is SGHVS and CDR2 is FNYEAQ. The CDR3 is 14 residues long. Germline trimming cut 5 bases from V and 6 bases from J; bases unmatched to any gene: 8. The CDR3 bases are TGTGCCAGCAGCCGACTAGCGGTCCCCTCCGAGCAGTACTTC. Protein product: CASSRLAVPSEQYF.

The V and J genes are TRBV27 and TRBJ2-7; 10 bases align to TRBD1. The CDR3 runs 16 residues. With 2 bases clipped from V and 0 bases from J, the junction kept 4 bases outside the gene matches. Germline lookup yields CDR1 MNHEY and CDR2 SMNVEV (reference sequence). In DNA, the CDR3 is TGTGCCAGCAGTTTACGGCGGACAGGGGGCTCCTACGAGCAGTACTTC. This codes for CASSLRRTGGSYEQYF.

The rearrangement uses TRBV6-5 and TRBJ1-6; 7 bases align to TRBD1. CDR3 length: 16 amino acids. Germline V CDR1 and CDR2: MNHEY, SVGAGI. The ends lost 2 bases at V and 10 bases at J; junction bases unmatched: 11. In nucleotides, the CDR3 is TGTGCCAGCAGTTACCCGAGGGCAGGGGGGCAGTCACCCCTCCACTTT. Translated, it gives CASSYPRAGGQSPLHF.

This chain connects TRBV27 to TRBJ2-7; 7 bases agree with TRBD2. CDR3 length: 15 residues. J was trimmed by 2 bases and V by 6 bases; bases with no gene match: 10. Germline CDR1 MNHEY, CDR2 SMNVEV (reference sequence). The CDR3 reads CASSPTRDYTYEQYF. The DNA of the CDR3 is TGTGCCAGCAGCCCTACCCGGGACTACACCTACGAGCAGTACTTC.

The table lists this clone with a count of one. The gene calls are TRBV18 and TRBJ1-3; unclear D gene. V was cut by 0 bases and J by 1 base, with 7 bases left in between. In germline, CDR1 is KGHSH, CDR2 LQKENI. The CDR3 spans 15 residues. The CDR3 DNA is TGTGCCAGCTCACCACCGGCAGGTTCTGGAAACACCATATATTTT. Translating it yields CASSPPAGSGNTIYF. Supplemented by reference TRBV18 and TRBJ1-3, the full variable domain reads NAGVMQNPRHLVRRRGQEARLRCSPMKGHSHVYWYRQLPEEGLKFMVYLQKENIIDESGMPKERFSAEFPKEGPSILRIQQVVRGDSAAYFCASSPPAGSGNTIYFGEGSWLTVV.

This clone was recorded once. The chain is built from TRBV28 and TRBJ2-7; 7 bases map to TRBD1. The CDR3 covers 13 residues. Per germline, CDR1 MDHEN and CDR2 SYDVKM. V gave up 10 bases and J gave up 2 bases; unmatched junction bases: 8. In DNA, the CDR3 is TGTGCCATACAGGACAGGCTGACCTACGAGCAGTACTTC. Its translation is CAIQDRLTYEQYF.

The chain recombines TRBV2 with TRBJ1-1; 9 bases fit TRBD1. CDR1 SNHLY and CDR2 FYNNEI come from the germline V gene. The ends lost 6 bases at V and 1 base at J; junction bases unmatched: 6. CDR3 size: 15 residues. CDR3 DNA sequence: TGTGCCAGCAGCCCCTGGACAGGGGCGAACACTGAAGCTTTCTTT. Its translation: CASSPWTGANTEAFF.